Described below is a single T cell receptor (beta chain) sequence and its context. Its antigen is still unknown. No much larger clonotype is one base removed from it; base qualities were not supplied. RNA was extracted with the RNeasy kit and roughly 0.45 to 1 ug was reverse transcribed using random hexamers. The immunoSEQ multiplex PCR assay, which covers 54 Vbeta and 13 Jbeta segments, was used to amplify TCR beta CDR3 regions. Bias from PCR amplification was corrected by using a synthetic template baseline for primer optimization and for computational correction. The study's processing was this. Reads were assigned to V, D and J genes according to IMGT and analyzed in immunoSEQ Analyzer, with only productive sequences retained. Clonality was calculated as one minus the Shannon entropy normalized by log2 of the number of productive unique sequences. For each patient and control, public and private clones were evaluated among the 100 most prevalent clones. A clone was defined as Susac-specific if it was absent from the healthy and MS cohorts, from over a thousand published viral clones and from other ImmuneACCESS disease sequences. TCRdb redid the processing of the public reads, applying fastp at Q25 and MiXCR, and retained in-frame beta chains. Rows merge per CDR3 protein into single entries with the most common DNA and genes. These V and J calls rely on TCRdb rather than the paper's analysis. The sample table contains about 69,000 distinct CDR3 sequences; only one count was recorded for roughly 90% of them. The ten biggest clones cover 0.5% to 0.6% of the sample.

Peripheral blood CD8+ and CD4+ T cells from healthy donors, Susac syndrome patients and multiple sclerosis patients were profiled by high-throughput TCR beta sequencing. Multiple sclerosis controls were treatment-naive patients with stable or active relapsing-remitting disease fulfilling revised McDonald criteria. Bulk CD8+ and CD4+ T cells were purified by magnetic negative isolation, whereas CD8+ TEMRA cells were enriched by FACS. Blood was collected in EDTA tubes and processed within 24 hours, with PBMCs isolated through density gradient centrifugation. PBMCs intended for TCR sequencing were frozen in liquid nitrogen and were later thawed in a 37 degrees C water bath. The sorted or isolated CD4+, CD8+ and CD8+ TEMRA cells had a purity of 90% or higher. The data originate from a study of CD8 T cells in Susac syndrome (dated by TCRdb to 2018 to 2020). Study-level background: Whether CD8+ T cell activation and differentiation in Susac syndrome was antigen driven was tested using repertoire sequencing. Clonality of the CD8+ T cell repertoire was compared between more than 10 healthy donors, about 14 Susac syndrome patients and some 15 multiple sclerosis patients.

The junction shows trimming of 4 bases on V and 8 bases on J, plus 15 bases between the germline ends. CDR1 and CDR2, per the germline V gene, are KGHSH and LQKENI. The CDR3 contains 14 residues, cysteine and phenylalanine counted. Only the CDR3 DNA is retained, 42 bases long and in frame from the first base. What the authors observed across the whole study: The number of individuals in the TCR sequencing and HLA analysis was acknowledged as relatively small.

This chain is built from TRBV18 and TRBJ2-1; the D gene cannot be resolved reliably. The TCR originated in a human donor with multiple sclerosis. Input material: CD8+ T cells from PBMCs. The nucleotides are TGTGCCAGCTCACGGCTCGGCCCCGAAGATGAGCAGTTCTTC. Its translation is CASSRLGPEDEQFF.